This TCR beta chain was recorded in a study of blood T cells in healthy people across ages. A second about 7 to 11 cycle PCR used barcoded and J-beta primers. Through a template-switch adaptor with 12 random nucleotides, each cDNA molecule received a tag. TCRdb called the 5' RACE reads again in MiXCR, with one record for every CDR3 protein. The top ten clones hold around 7.7% of a sample with 1.5 million to 2 million distinct CDR3 sequences, approximately 30% of them seen once. There are a few counts of this clonotype. Germline CDR1 MNHNS, CDR2 SASEGT. This CDR3 has 11 residues. V was cut by 1 base and J by 8 bases, with 6 bases left in between.

The sample was blood. The chain combines TRBV6-1 with TRBJ2-7; D call uncertain. The receptor was isolated from a woman in her twenties or thirties in good health. The CDR3 bases are TGTGCCAGCAGTGAAGTCATCCAGCAGTACTTC. Translating it yields CASSEVIQQYF.